The 17 T cell receptor beta chains given below trace back to one sample, sequenced in a study of control samples from healthy donors and cancer patients (TCRdb year 2020). Library prep was done by the immunoSEQ multiplex PCR assay. In its TCRdb copy, this immuneACCESS table keeps in-frame sequences only and misses some clones. Where compared with another copy, unresolved V genes explain less than half of these, and the others have no known cause. The sample table records approximately 50,000 clones; just over 90% of these occur just once. Of the sample, roughly 0.8% falls within the top ten clones. Sequencing used PBMCs. The receptors stem from a man aged 25 to 45 with colorectal cancer.

The V and J genes are TRBV5-5 and TRBJ1-1; D call uncertain. This CDR3 contains 14 residues. V was pared by 4 bases and J by 4 bases, with 14 bases between. CDR1 is SGHKS and CDR2 is YYEKEE in the germline V gene (reference sequence). As DNA, the CDR3 is TGTGCCAGCAGCCTGGAGGCGGGTGGCACTGAAGCTTTCTTT. Translated: CASSLEAGGTEAFF.

The chain is built from TRBV6-5 and TRBJ2-7; 7 bases align to TRBD2. This CDR3 is built from 12 residues. Losses at the gene ends were 9 bases for V and 2 bases for J; bases not matched to a gene: 4. Per germline, CDR1 MNHEY and CDR2 SVGAGI. CDR3 protein: CASDGRTYEQYF. The CDR3 region has the DNA TGTGCCAGTGACGGGAGGACCTACGAGCAGTACTTC.

The chain uses TRBV2 and TRBJ2-4; maybe TRBD2 (6 bases). This CDR3 has 14 residues. CDR1 SNHLY and CDR2 FYNNEI come from the germline V gene. The germline V and J ends were trimmed by 5 bases and 6 bases, with 14 bases remaining between them. CDR3 loop: CASSLTEGSNIQYF. The CDR3, as DNA: TGTGCCAGCAGTTTGACGGAGGGGTCAAACATTCAGTACTTC. The whole variable domain, filled in from reference TRBV2 and TRBJ2-4, reads EPEVTQTPSHQVTQMGQEVILRCVPISNHLYFYWYRQILGQKVEFLVSFYNNEISEKSEIFDDQFSVERPDGSNFTLKIRSTKLEDSAMYFCASSLTEGSNIQYFGAGTRLSVL.

This rearrangement joins TRBV6-2 or TRBV6-3 to TRBJ2-5; 8 nucleotides match TRBD2. The CDR3 runs to 14 residues. With 4 bases clipped from V and 5 bases from J, the junction kept 6 bases outside the gene matches. CDR1 and CDR2 (germline): MNHEY, SVGEGT. The CDR3 loop is CASSFRTGGETQYF. The CDR3 DNA sequence: TGTGCCAGCAGTTTCAGGACGGGAGGGGAGACCCAGTACTTC.

CDR3 in amino acids: CASSTGLVGETQYF. Written as DNA, the CDR3 is TGTGCCAGCAGCACGGGACTAGTTGGAGAGACCCAGTACTTC. The chain employs TRBV5-6 and TRBJ2-5; 8 nucleotides agree with TRBD2. V trimming: 4 bases; J trimming: 4 bases; junction bases outside the gene matches: 6. The germline CDR1 and CDR2 sequences are SGHDT and YYEEEE. The CDR3 has 14 residues.

The chain uses TRBV9 and TRBJ2-2, with D perhaps TRBD1 (6 bases). The CDR3 is made up of 17 amino acids. Germline assignment: CDR1 SGDLS and CDR2 YYNGEE. Trimming stripped 3 bases from V and 0 bases from J, with 15 bases between. The CDR3 DNA follows: TGTGCCAGCAGCGCCCAAGGCTGGGGGCCGAACACCGGGGAGCTGTTTTTT. Translating gives CASSAQGWGPNTGELFF.

This clone was recorded only once. V gene TRBV20-1 combines with J gene TRBJ2-7, with D unclear. The germline gives CDR1 DFQATT, CDR2 SNEGSKA (reference sequence). Trimming stripped 6 bases from V and 2 bases from J, with 8 bases between. This CDR3 has 11 amino acids. DNA of the CDR3: TGCAGTGCCCCTGACACCTACGAGCAGTACTTC. It translates to CSAPDTYEQYF.

The gene calls are TRBV6-2 or TRBV6-3 and TRBJ2-7, with no clear D. Trimming stripped 0 bases from V and 7 bases from J, with 10 bases between. Germline CDR1 reads MNHEY; CDR2 reads SVGEGT. The CDR3 has 13 amino acids. CDR3 sequence: CASSYSDVGEQYF. DNA for the CDR3: TGTGCCAGCAGTTACTCGGACGTGGGGGAGCAGTACTTC.

The chain joins TRBV6-4 to TRBJ2-2; weak D call: TRBD1 (5 bases). Germline assignment: CDR1 MRHNA and CDR2 SNTAGT. This CDR3 is 14 amino acids long. Trimming stripped 5 bases from V and 4 bases from J, with 11 bases between. CDR3 nucleotides: TGTGCCAGCAGTACGCAGGGTAGCACCGGGGAGCTGTTTTTT. Residues: CASSTQGSTGELFF.

This clone came up a few times. The rearrangement links TRBV6-2 or TRBV6-3 to TRBJ1-2, with D possibly being TRBD1 (5 bases). This CDR3 region has 16 residues. V gave up 6 bases and J gave up 4 bases, with 21 bases separating them. Germline assignment: CDR1 MNHEY and CDR2 SVGEGT. CDR3 amino acids: CASSHGRVLTFYGYTF. CDR3 nucleotides: TGTGCCAGCAGCCACGGCAGGGTACTAACCTTCTATGGCTACACCTTC.

The genes are TRBV6-5 and TRBJ2-3; TRBD2 agrees at 8 bases. J gave up 4 bases and V 4 bases, and 1 base lay outside the gene matches. The CDR3 extends over 13 amino acids. CDR1 is MNHEY and CDR2 is SVGAGI in the germline V gene. CDR3 nucleotides: TGTGCCAGCAGTTTAGCGGGGTCAGATACGCAGTATTTT. As protein: CASSLAGSDTQYF.

The chain joins TRBV4-3 to TRBJ1-1; D remains unclear. Germline CDR1 reads LGHNA; CDR2 reads YSLEER. The V gene lost 0 bases and the J gene lost 1 base, with 6 bases spanning the gap. The CDR3 consists of 14 residues. The CDR3 sequence: CASSQDLRNTEAFF. The CDR3 DNA is TGCGCCAGCAGCCAAGATTTAAGGAACACTGAAGCTTTCTTT.

The CDR3 nucleotides read TGTGCCAGCTCACCTATACGCGACAGCAACTATGGCTACACCTTC. Protein sequence: CASSPIRDSNYGYTF. This sequence joins TRBV18 and TRBJ1-2; TRBD1 might be the D (5 bases). Germline V gene lookup returns CDR1 KGHSH and CDR2 LQKENI. With 3 bases removed from V and 2 bases from J, the gap between germline ends came to 13 bases. The CDR3 runs 15 residues.

This chain joins TRBV11-2 and TRBJ2-7; TRBD1 is a possible D gene (5 bases). Germline CDR1 SGHAT, CDR2 FQNNGV. V was pared by 2 bases and J by 3 bases, with 11 bases between. The CDR3 covers 14 residues. This CDR3 reads CASSLIGAGYEQYV. The CDR3 bases are TGTGCCAGCAGCTTAATAGGGGCCGGCTACGAGCAGTACGTC.

The chain uses TRBV11-2 and TRBJ2-4; D is ambiguous. V was cut by 5 bases and J by 3 bases, with 2 bases left in between. CDR1 SGHAT and CDR2 FQNNGV come from the germline V gene. This CDR3 has 11 residues. The CDR3 reads CASSVKNIQYF. DNA of the CDR3: TGTGCCAGCAGCGTCAAAAACATTCAGTACTTC.

CDR3 amino acids: CASRGLASTDTQYF. In DNA form, the CDR3 reads TGCGCCAGCAGAGGACTAGCGTCCACAGATACGCAGTATTTT. The chain carries TRBV5-1 and TRBJ2-3; 9 positions match TRBD2. Trimming took 5 bases from V and 2 from J; bases not matched to a gene: 3. The CDR3 is 14 amino acids. Germline CDR1 reads SGHRS; CDR2 reads YFSETQ.

The chain couples TRBV12-3 or TRBV12-4 to TRBJ1-2; perhaps TRBD1 as D (5 bases). The CDR3 consists of 13 residues. The ends were cut back, 6 bases at V and 4 bases at J, with 12 bases in the middle. Written as DNA, the CDR3 is TGTGCCAGCAGCCCTCGGGACGGCTATGGCTACACCTTC. It codes for CASSPRDGYGYTF.